This TCR beta chain was profiled in a study of early T cells in non-severe SARS-CoV-2 infection. Molecules of cDNA were individually given unique molecular identifiers that were attached to them. One entry per CDR3 protein results from TCRdb running MiXCR on the 5' RACE reads. Here the sample spans more than 85,000 distinct CDR3 sequences, roughly 17% being singletons. The germline CDR1 and CDR2 sequences are SGHAT and FQNNGV. The CDR3 is made up of 13 amino acids. Trimming cost V 1 base and J 5 bases, with 9 bases left between them. The sample taken for sequencing was whole blood. This sequence joins TRBV11-2 and TRBJ2-7; D is perhaps TRBD2 (6 bases). The clonotype comes from an adult who was a healthcare worker with PCR-confirmed SARS-CoV-2 infection or an uninfected control (not recorded which). The CDR3 DNA follows: TGTGCCAGCAGCTTAGGGGGCGGGGACGAGCAGTACTTC. Translation: CASSLGGGDEQYF.